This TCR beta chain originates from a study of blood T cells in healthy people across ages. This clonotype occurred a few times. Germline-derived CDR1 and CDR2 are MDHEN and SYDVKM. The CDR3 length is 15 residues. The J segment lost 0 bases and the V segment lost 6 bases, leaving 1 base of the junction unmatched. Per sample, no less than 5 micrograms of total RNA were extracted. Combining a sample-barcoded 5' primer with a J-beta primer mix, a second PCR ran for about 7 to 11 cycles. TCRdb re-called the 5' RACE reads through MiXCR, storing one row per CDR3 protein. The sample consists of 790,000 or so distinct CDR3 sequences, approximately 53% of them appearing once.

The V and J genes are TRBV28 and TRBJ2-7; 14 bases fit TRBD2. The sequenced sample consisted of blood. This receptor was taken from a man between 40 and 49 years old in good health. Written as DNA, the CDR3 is TGTGCCAGCAGGGGGACTAGCGGGAGCTCCTACGAGCAGTACTTC. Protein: CASRGTSGSSYEQYF.